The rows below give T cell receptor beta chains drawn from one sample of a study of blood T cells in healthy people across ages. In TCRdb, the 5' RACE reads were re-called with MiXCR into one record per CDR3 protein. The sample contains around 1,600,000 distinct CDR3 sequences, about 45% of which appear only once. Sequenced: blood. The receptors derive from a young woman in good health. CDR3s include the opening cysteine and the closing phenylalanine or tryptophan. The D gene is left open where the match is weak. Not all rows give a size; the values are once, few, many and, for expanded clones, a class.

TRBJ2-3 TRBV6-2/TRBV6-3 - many CASSYLGNTDTQYF TGTGCCAGCAGTTACTTAGGGAACACAGATACGCAGTATTTT
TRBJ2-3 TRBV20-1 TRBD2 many CSALAGGSTDTQYF TGCAGTGCTTTAGCGGGGGGTAGCACAGATACGCAGTATTTT
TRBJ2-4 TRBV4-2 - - CASRPIGGPIQYF TGTGCCAGCAGACCCATTGGGGGGCCAATTCAGTACTTC
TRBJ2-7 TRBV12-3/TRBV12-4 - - CASRGPRASEQYF TGTGCCAGCAGGGGGCCACGGGCCTCCGAGCAGTACTTC
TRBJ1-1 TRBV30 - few CACSRDGAEAFF TGTGCCTGTTCGAGGGATGGGGCTGAAGCTTTCTTT
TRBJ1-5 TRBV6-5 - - CATGRNNQPQHF TGTGCCACCGGACGGAACAATCAGCCCCAGCATTTT
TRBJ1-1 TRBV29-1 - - CSVLGPTEAFF TGCAGCGTTTTAGGCCCGACTGAAGCTTTCTTT
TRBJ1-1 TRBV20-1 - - CSAREGGENTEAFF TGCAGTGCTAGAGAGGGGGGGGAGAACACTGAAGCTTTCTTT
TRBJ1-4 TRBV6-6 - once CASRNTATNEKLFF TGTGCCAGCAGGAACACGGCAACTAATGAAAAACTGTTTTTT
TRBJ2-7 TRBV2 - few CASNPTGTSLEQYF TGTGCCAGCAATCCGACAGGGACTTCTCTCGAGCAGTACTTC
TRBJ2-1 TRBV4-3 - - CASSQEGPGRRTYNEQFF TGCGCCAGCAGCCAAGAAGGCCCGGGGAGAAGGACCTACAATGAGCAGTTCTTC
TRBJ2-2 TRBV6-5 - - CASSLGLAGELFF TGTGCCAGCAGTTTGGGGCTCGCCGGGGAGCTGTTTTTT
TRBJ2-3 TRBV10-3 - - CAIMVRGSTDTQYF TGTGCCATCATGGTCAGGGGAAGCACAGATACGCAGTATTTT
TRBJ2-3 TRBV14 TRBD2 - CASSQESLLAGATDTQYF TGTGCCAGCAGCCAAGAGTCCCTACTAGCGGGAGCCACAGATACGCAGTATTTT
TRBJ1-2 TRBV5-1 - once CASSLGGRMGGYTF TGCGCCAGCAGCTTGGGCGGTCGAATGGGGGGCTACACCTTC
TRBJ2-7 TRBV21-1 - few CASSKRGRSSYEQYF TGTGCCAGCAGCAAAAGGGGCCGGAGCTCCTACGAGCAGTACTTC
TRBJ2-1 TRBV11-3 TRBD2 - CASSETSGGRYNEQFF TGTGCCAGCAGCGAGACTAGCGGGGGGAGGTACAATGAGCAGTTCTTC
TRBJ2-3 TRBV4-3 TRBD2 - CASSQGTSGVQYF TGCGCCAGCAGCCAAGGAACTAGCGGGGTTCAGTATTTT
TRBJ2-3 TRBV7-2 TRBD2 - CASSFHSGGITDTQYF TGTGCCAGCAGCTTTCACTCGGGGGGGATCACAGATACGCAGTATTTT
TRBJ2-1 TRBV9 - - CASSSQFNNEQFF TGTGCCAGCAGCTCCCAATTTAACAATGAGCAGTTCTTC
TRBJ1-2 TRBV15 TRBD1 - CATSRGPGGYGYTF TGTGCCACCAGCAGAGGGCCAGGGGGGTATGGCTACACCTTC
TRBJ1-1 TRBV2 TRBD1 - CASRGRGFLDTEAFF TGTGCCAGCAGAGGCAGGGGGTTTTTGGACACTGAAGCTTTCTTT
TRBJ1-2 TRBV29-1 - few CSVDDTNYGYTF TGCAGCGTCGACGACACCAACTATGGCTACACCTTC
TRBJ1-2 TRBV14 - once CASSPGLTIPGYTF TGTGCCAGCAGCCCTGGACTTACCATCCCCGGCTACACCTTC
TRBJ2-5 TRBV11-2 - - CASSTGHQETQYF TGTGCCAGCAGCACGGGACATCAAGAGACCCAGTACTTC
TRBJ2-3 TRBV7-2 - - CASSLSNPHTDTQYF TGTGCCAGCAGCTTATCTAATCCACACACAGATACGCAGTATTTT
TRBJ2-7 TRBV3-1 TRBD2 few CASSRTSGGQYNEQYF TGTGCCAGCAGCCGGACTAGCGGGGGCCAGTACAATGAGCAGTACTTC
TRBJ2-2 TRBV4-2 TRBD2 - CASSQAPFTRSSGSAGELFF TGTGCCAGCAGCCAGGCACCCTTTACAAGGTCTAGCGGGAGCGCCGGGGAGCTGTTTTTT
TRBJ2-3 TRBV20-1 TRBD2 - CSARYRGVGTDTQYF TGCAGTGCTAGATACCGGGGGGTGGGAACAGATACGCAGTATTTT
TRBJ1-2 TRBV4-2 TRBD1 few CASTPRTGGSYGYTF TGTGCCAGCACTCCGAGGACAGGGGGCAGCTATGGCTACACCTTC
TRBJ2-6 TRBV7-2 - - CASSLGPGGFLSGANVLTF TGTGCCAGCAGCTTAGGACCAGGGGGGTTCCTCTCTGGGGCCAACGTCCTGACTTTC
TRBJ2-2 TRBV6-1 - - CASSRLQVETGELFF TGTGCCAGCAGTCGTCTCCAGGTGGAAACCGGGGAGCTGTTTTTT
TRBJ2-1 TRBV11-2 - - CASSLDRASTLTFF TGTGCCAGCAGCTTAGATCGCGCTAGTACCCTTACGTTCTTC
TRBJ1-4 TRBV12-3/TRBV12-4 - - CASSMGPRSREKLFF TGTGCCAGCAGTATGGGACCTCGGTCGCGGGAAAAACTGTTTTTT
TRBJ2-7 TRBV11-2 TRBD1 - CASSFGTGVNEQYF TGTGCCAGCAGCTTCGGGACAGGGGTCAATGAGCAGTACTTC
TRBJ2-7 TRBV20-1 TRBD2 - CSARRPNRVLAGVGEQYF TGCAGTGCACGGAGGCCTAACAGGGTACTAGCGGGAGTGGGCGAGCAGTACTTC
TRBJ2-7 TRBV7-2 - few CASSFPGLIYEQYF TGTGCCAGCAGCTTCCCGGGCCTTATATACGAGCAGTACTTC
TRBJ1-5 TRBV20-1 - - CSARVGGIDQPQHF TGCAGTGCTAGGGTTGGGGGTATCGATCAGCCCCAGCATTTT
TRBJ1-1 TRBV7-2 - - CASSPGRNMNTEAFF TGTGCCAGCAGCCCTGGCAGGAACATGAACACTGAAGCTTTCTTT
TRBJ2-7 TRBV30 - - CAWASRYSVLREQYF TGTGCCTGGGCGTCGAGGTACAGCGTCCTACGGGAGCAGTACTTC
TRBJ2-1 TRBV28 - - CASSSLRESTYNEQFF TGTGCCAGCAGTTCACTCAGGGAATCGACCTACAATGAGCAGTTCTTC
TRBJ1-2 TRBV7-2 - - CASSLVLSYGYTF TGTGCCAGCAGCTTAGTTCTGAGCTATGGCTACACCTTC
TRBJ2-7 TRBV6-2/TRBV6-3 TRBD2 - CASSPRGLAKDNEQYF TGTGCCAGCAGCCCCAGGGGACTAGCAAAAGACAATGAGCAGTACTTC
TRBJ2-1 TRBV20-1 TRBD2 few CSARGNYGTSGPNSANEQFF TGCAGTGCTAGAGGTAACTACGGGACTAGCGGACCGAATTCAGCCAATGAGCAGTTCTTC
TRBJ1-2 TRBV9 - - CASDSTNYGYTF TGTGCCAGCGACAGTACTAACTATGGCTACACCTTC
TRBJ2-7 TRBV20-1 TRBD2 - CSARDPSGGSVDEQYF TGCAGTGCTAGAGATCCTAGCGGGGGGTCCGTCGACGAGCAGTACTTC
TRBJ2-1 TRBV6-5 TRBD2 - CASSYLPGTTNEQFF TGTGCCAGCAGTTATTTACCCGGGACTACCAATGAGCAGTTCTTC
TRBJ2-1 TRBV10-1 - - CASSESFNSNEQFF TGCGCCAGCAGTGAGTCCTTCAATAGCAATGAGCAGTTCTTC
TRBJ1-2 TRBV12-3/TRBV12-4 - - CASSTGRLNGYTF TGTGCCAGCAGTACGGGACGGCTAAATGGCTACACCTTC
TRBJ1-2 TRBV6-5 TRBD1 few CASSYRPGGFYGYTF TGTGCCAGCAGTTACCGACCAGGGGGATTCTATGGCTACACCTTC
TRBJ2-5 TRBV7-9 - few CASSLEFGREYF TGTGCCAGCAGCTTAGAATTTGGGAGAGAGTACTTC
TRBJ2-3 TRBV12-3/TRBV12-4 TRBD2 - CASSSGLAELSLGTDTQYF TGTGCCAGCAGTTCGGGACTAGCGGAGTTATCGCTGGGAACAGATACGCAGTATTTT
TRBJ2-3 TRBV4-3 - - CASSQAGGGLVDTQYF TGCGCCAGCAGCCAAGCTGGAGGGGGGTTAGTAGATACGCAGTATTTT
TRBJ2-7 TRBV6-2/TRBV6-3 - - CARGDSLGDEQYF TGTGCCAGGGGAGACAGTTTAGGTGACGAGCAGTACTTC
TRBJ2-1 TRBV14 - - CAGSQGPYYNEQFF TGTGCCGGCAGCCAGGGACCGTACTACAATGAGCAGTTCTTC
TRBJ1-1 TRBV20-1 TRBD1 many CSAGTGDTEAFF TGCAGTGCTGGCACAGGGGACACTGAAGCTTTCTTT
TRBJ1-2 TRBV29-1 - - CSVYSNPFYGYTF TGCAGCGTGTACTCAAACCCCTTCTATGGCTACACCTTC
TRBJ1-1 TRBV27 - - CASSLSGLFYKGRRTEAFF TGTGCCAGCAGTTTATCCGGCCTCTTTTATAAAGGCAGACGAACTGAAGCTTTCTTT
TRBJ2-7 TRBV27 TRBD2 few CASSFSALAGDYEQYF TGTGCCAGCAGTTTCTCCGCTCTAGCGGGAGATTACGAGCAGTACTTC
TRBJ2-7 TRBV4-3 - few CASSQDTGAYEQYF TGCGCCAGCAGCCAAGATACGGGAGCCTACGAGCAGTACTTC